The next 21 T cell receptor beta chains were all read from a single sample in a study of response to subunit inactivated influenza vaccine. TCRdb redid the calling of the RT-PCR reads with MiXCR, one entry per CDR3 protein. In the table there are under 550,000 distinct CDR3 sequences, under 8.5% of which are singletons. Specimen: PBMCs from blood, collected roughly 24 months after vaccination. The receptors come from a man between 45 and 75 years old who received an inactivated influenza vaccine.

This clonotype was recorded at least ten times. The V and J genes are TRBV7-2 and TRBJ2-1; TRBD2 aligns across 14 bases. The germline gives CDR1 SGHTA, CDR2 FQGNSA. The CDR3 has 17 amino acids. The V and J ends lost 5 bases and 4 bases, in that order; junction bases with no gene match: 7. Written as DNA, the CDR3 is TGTGCCAGCAGCCCCACTGGACTAGCGGGGGGATACAATGAGCAGTTCTTC. This encodes CASSPTGLAGGYNEQFF.

The chain has TRBV28 and TRBJ1-2; D uncertain. With 3 bases removed from V and 4 bases from J, the gap between germline ends came to 12 bases. The CDR3 is 14 residues long. CDR1 MDHEN and CDR2 SYDVKM come from the germline V gene. This CDR3 is CASSFLGRGYGYTF. DNA of the CDR3: TGTGCCAGCAGTTTCTTGGGGAGAGGCTATGGCTACACCTTC.

V gene TRBV7-2 combines with J gene TRBJ2-7; maybe TRBD2 (5 bases). V was clipped by 5 bases and J by 4 bases, with 12 bases between them. The CDR3 runs to 13 residues. Per germline, CDR1 SGHTA and CDR2 FQGNSA. CDR3 coding DNA: TGTGCCAGCAGCCGACTAAGGGTATACGAGCAGTACTTC. Translating it yields CASSRLRVYEQYF.

This clonotype occurred many times. The chain couples TRBV20-1 to TRBJ2-3, with D unresolved. The germline gives CDR1 DFQATT, CDR2 SNEGSKA (reference sequence). This CDR3 region has 16 residues. Trimming removed 0 bases at V and 3 bases at J, with 16 bases between. The CDR3 protein is CSARDLEDFRTDTQYF. In DNA, the CDR3 is TGCAGTGCTAGAGATCTCGAGGATTTCCGTACAGATACGCAGTATTTT.

This clonotype was seen a few times. V is TRBV20-1 and J is TRBJ1-5; D gene unclear. V was shortened by 5 bases and J by 4 bases, with 15 bases between the two germline ends. The germline V gene has CDR1 DFQATT and CDR2 SNEGSKA (reference sequence). This CDR3 has 14 residues. In nucleotides, the CDR3 is TGCAGTGCTGTCCCATGGCAAGGGAATCAGCCCCAGCATTTT. This codes for CSAVPWQGNQPQHF.

The chain is built from TRBV20-1 and TRBJ1-5, with 9 nucleotides matching TRBD1. In germline, CDR1 is DFQATT, CDR2 SNEGSKA (reference sequence). V lost 0 bases, J lost 7 bases, and 10 bases stayed unmatched. This CDR3 is built from 16 residues. The CDR3 sequence: CSAREPGTGPSQPQHF. The CDR3 bases are TGCAGTGCTAGAGAGCCCGGGACAGGGCCTTCCCAGCCCCAGCATTTT.

This clonotype showed up many times. CDR3 sequence reads: CASSQAPVEGNTEAFF. For the CDR3, the DNA is TGTGCCAGCAGCCAAGCCCCAGTAGAGGGGAACACTGAAGCTTTCTTT. The rearrangement uses TRBV3-1 and TRBJ1-1; unclear D gene. Germline V gene lookup returns CDR1 LGHDT and CDR2 YNNKEL (reference sequence). The CDR3 length is 16 residues. The V end was cut by 1 base, the J end by 1 base, with 13 bases between.

This clonotype has a handful of counts. The rearrangement joins TRBV12-3 or TRBV12-4 to TRBJ1-2; 8 nucleotides align to TRBD1. Trimming cost V 6 bases and J 7 bases; bases outside gene matches: 7. The CDR3 covers 13 residues. The CDR3 DNA is TGTGCCAGCAGGCCCGACAGGGGAAGTGGCTACACCTTC. It is translated as CASRPDRGSGYTF.

This clonotype was counted many times. V and J are TRBV11-1 and TRBJ2-4; 9 bases agree with TRBD2. The V gene end was trimmed by 3 bases and the J gene end by 0 bases; junction bases not matched to a gene: 9. Looked up from germline, CDR1 is SGHAT and CDR2 is FQDESV (reference sequence). This CDR3 has 18 amino acids. The CDR3 DNA sequence: TGTGCCAGCAGCTTCGGCCTAGCGGGAAAGGCAGCCAAAAACATTCAGTACTTC. This translates into CASSFGLAGKAAKNIQYF. The variable domain in full, completed from reference TRBV11-1 and TRBJ2-4, reads EAEVAQSPRYKITEKSQAVAFWCDPISGHATLYWYRQILGQGPELLVQFQDESVVDDSQLPKDRFSAERLKGVDSTLKIQPAELGDSAMYLCASSFGLAGKAAKNIQYFGAGTRLSVL.

This clonotype was seen repeatedly, ten times or more. The chain uses TRBV20-1 and TRBJ2-3; D is uncertain. The CDR3 is made up of 10 amino acids. V gave up 5 bases and J gave up 2 bases, with 2 bases separating them. Germline V gene sequence: CDR1 DFQATT, CDR2 SNEGSKA (reference sequence). CDR3: CSAHTDTQYF. The DNA of the CDR3 is TGCAGTGCTCACACAGATACGCAGTATTTT.

The chain joins TRBV4-1 to TRBJ2-1, with 12 nucleotides matching TRBD2. Germline V gives CDR1 MGHRA, CDR2 YSYEKL. V shed 3 bases, J shed 5 bases, and the junction held 2 bases outside the gene matches. The CDR3 totals 15 residues. The CDR3 DNA follows: TGCGCCAGCAGCCAGCGACTAGCGGGGGACAATGAGCAGTTCTTC. Protein sequence: CASSQRLAGDNEQFF.

This chain links TRBV15 with TRBJ2-1, with D perhaps being TRBD1 or TRBD2 (7 bases each). Trimming pared 7 bases from V and 3 bases from J, leaving 16 bases between. CDR3 length equals 15 residues. CDR1 and CDR2 (germline): LNHNV, YYDKDF (reference sequence). The CDR3 bases are TGTGCCACCAACCCAGGGGGGGCATACTACAATGAGCAGTTCTTC. Translating gives CATNPGGAYYNEQFF.

This clonotype was found many times. This chain uses TRBV20-1 with TRBJ1-2; D gene uncertain. This CDR3 region has 15 residues. Deletions cut 6 bases from V and 1 base from J, with 18 bases between. Germline CDR1 and CDR2: DFQATT and SNEGSKA (reference sequence). This CDR3 reads CSAPSISSLNYGYTF. The CDR3 DNA follows: TGCAGTGCCCCTTCTATCTCATCCCTTAACTATGGCTACACCTTC.

The chain carries TRBV5-1 and TRBJ2-7; a possible D gene is TRBD1 (6 bases). CDR3 length: 14 residues. The germline V gene has CDR1 SGHRS and CDR2 YFSETQ. Trimming shortened V by 1 base and J by 3 bases, and 11 bases separated the two germline ends. CDR3 amino acids: CASSLTGYNYEQYF. CDR3 nucleotide sequence: TGCGCCAGCAGCTTGACAGGGTACAACTACGAGCAGTACTTC.

The chain is built from TRBV20-1 and TRBJ1-5; tentative D call: TRBD1 (5 bases). The CDR3 sequence is 15 residues long. Trimming stripped 3 bases from V and 2 bases from J, with 14 bases between. Germline-derived CDR1 and CDR2 are DFQATT and SNEGSKA (reference sequence). Written as DNA, the CDR3 is TGCAGTGCTAGGTCAGGCGGGACGGGCAATCAGCCCCAGCATTTT. Residues: CSARSGGTGNQPQHF.

This clonotype was seen many times. This sequence joins TRBV6-2 or TRBV6-3 and TRBJ1-5; the D gene is possibly TRBD1 (5 bases). Germline loops: CDR1 MNHEY, CDR2 SVGEGT. V lost 6 bases, J lost 2 bases, and 14 bases lay in between. This CDR3 is built from 15 residues. CDR3 coding DNA: TGTGCCAGCAGCCTGGAGGGAGGGGGCAATCAGCCCCAGCATTTT. Translating gives CASSLEGGGNQPQHF.

The sample holds many counts of this clonotype. V and J are TRBV28 and TRBJ2-1; 12 bases are shared with TRBD1. The germline gives CDR1 MDHEN, CDR2 SYDVKM. Trimming cost V 5 bases and J 7 bases; bases outside gene matches: 6. The CDR3 covers 15 residues. The CDR3 nucleotides are TGTGCCAGCAGTGCACCGGGACAGGGGGCAAATGAGCAGTTCTTC. Its protein product is CASSAPGQGANEQFF.

The chain carries TRBV29-1 and TRBJ1-1, with D perhaps matching TRBD1 (5 bases). The length of the CDR3 is 11 residues. V was shortened by 6 bases and J by 5 bases, with 10 bases between the two germline ends. The germline V gene encodes CDR1 SQVTM and CDR2 ANQGSEA. The CDR3 DNA is TGCAGCGTGGTCGGGGGGACTGAAGCTTTCTTT. Its protein product is CSVVGGTEAFF.

In its sample, this clonotype was seen many times. The chain is built from TRBV6-5 and TRBJ2-5, with 8 bases lining up with TRBD2. Trimming took 2 bases from V and 4 from J; bases not matched to a gene: 6. Looked up from germline, CDR1 is MNHEY and CDR2 is SVGAGI. The CDR3 runs to 15 residues. In nucleotides, the CDR3 is TGTGCCAGCAGTTACGACGGGAGGGTGGGAGAGACCCAGTACTTC. This translates into CASSYDGRVGETQYF.

This clonotype was seen only a few times. V usage is TRBV9 and J usage is TRBJ2-7; TRBD1 matches at 9 bases. The V gene end was trimmed by 2 bases and the J gene end by 5 bases; junction bases not matched to a gene: 5. The CDR3 length is 14 residues. Germline values: CDR1 SGDLS, CDR2 YYNGEE. This CDR3 is CASSVGTGNNEQYF. CDR3 nucleotide sequence: TGTGCCAGCAGCGTTGGGACAGGGAACAACGAGCAGTACTTC.

This clonotype was seen more than once but under ten times. V gene TRBV5-5 combines with J gene TRBJ2-1; D is possibly TRBD1 (6 bases). Germline loops: CDR1 SGHKS, CDR2 YYEKEE (reference sequence). V lost 0 bases, J lost 4 bases, and 11 bases lay in between. The CDR3 runs 15 residues. CDR3 nucleotides: TGTGCCAGCAGCTTGGGGGACACACATTACAATGAGCAGTTCTTC. Protein product: CASSLGDTHYNEQFF.